This T cell receptor beta chain is drawn from a study of blood T cell repertoires in COVID-19. Profiling relied on immunoSEQ multiplex PCR, and the TCRdb table lists in-frame clones only, not all of them. The sample gives around 390,000 clones, around nine tenths of which show up once; approximately 9.3% is in the top ten. Material: PBMCs or T cells enriched from blood (not recorded which). This receptor was obtained from a woman aged 50 to 60 who had recovered from COVID-19.

The CDR3 loop reads CASSIVPGNGYTF. DNA of the CDR3: TGTGCCAGTAGTATTGTTCCAGGGAATGGCTACACCTTC. The chain employs TRBV19 and TRBJ1-2, with D tentatively TRBD1 (5 bases). There are 13 residues in the CDR3. Germline-derived CDR1 and CDR2 are LNHDA and SQIVND (reference sequence). The V and J ends lost 3 bases and 6 bases respectively, with 11 bases between them. The full variable domain, completed using reference TRBV19 and TRBJ1-2, is DGGITQSPKYLFRKEGQNVTLSCEQNLNHDAMYWYRQDPGQGLRLIYYSQIVNDFQKGDIAEGYSVSREKKESFPLTVTSAQKNPTAFYLCASSIVPGNGYTFGSGTRLTVV.